This record concerns one T cell receptor beta chain sequence. Its specificity is unknown. The entry originates in a study of T cell responses to AZD1222 COVID-19 vaccine. V was pared by 2 bases and J by 3 bases, with 5 bases of the junction left unmatched. The CDR3 has 15 residues. The germline V gene encodes CDR1 KGHDR and CDR2 SFDVKD. Sequencing used immunoSEQ multiplex PCR; TCRdb keeps in-frame clones, though not all of them. The table lists roughly 130,000 clones, 80% to 90% of them singletons. The study, taken as a whole, reports: Of spike-specific TCRs, nearly half reportedly target regions left unmutated in variants. None of the repertoires were sampled until the peak T cell response had passed.

This sequence joins TRBV24-1 and TRBJ2-7; TRBD2 matches 8 bases. Specimen: peripheral blood, collected on day 0 of AZD1222 vaccination. The clonotype was recovered from an adult in good health. The CDR3 nucleotides are TGTGCCACCAGTGATTCCAAGCGGGAGTTCTACGAGCAGTACTTC. This sequence encodes CATSDSKREFYEQYF.